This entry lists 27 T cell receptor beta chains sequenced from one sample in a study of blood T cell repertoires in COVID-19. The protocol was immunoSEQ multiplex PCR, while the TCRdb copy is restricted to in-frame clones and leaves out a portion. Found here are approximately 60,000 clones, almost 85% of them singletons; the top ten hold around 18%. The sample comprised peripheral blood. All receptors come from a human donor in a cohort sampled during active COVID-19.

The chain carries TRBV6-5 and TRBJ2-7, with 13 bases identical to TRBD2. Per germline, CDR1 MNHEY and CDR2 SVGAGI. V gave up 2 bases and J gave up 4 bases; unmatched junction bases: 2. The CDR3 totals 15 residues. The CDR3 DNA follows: TGTGCCAGCAGTTACGCGACTAGCGGGGGGTACGAGCAGTACTTC. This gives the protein CASSYATSGGYEQYF.

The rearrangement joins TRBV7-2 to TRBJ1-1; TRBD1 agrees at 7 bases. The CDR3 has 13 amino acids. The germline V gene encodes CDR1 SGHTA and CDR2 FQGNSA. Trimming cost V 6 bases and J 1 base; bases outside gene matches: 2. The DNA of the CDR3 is TGTGCCAGCAGATGGGACAGGAACACTGAAGCTTTCTTT. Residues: CASRWDRNTEAFF.

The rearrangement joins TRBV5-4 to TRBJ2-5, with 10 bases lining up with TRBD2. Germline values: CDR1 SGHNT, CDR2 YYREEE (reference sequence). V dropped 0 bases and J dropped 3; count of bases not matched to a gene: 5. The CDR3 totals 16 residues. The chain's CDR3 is CASSLGSGGTEETQYF. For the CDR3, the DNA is TGTGCCAGCAGCTTGGGTAGCGGGGGGACCGAAGAGACCCAGTACTTC.

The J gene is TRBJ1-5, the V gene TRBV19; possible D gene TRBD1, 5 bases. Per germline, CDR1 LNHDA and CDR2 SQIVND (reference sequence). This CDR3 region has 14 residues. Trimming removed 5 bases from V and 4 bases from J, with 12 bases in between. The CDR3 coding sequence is TGTGCCAGTAGTGCCGGGGGGTGGAATCAGCCCCAGCATTTT. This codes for CASSAGGWNQPQHF.

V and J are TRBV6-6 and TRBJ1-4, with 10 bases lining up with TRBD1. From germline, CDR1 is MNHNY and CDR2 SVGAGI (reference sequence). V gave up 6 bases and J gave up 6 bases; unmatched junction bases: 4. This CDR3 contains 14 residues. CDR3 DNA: TGTGCCAGCAGGAATGGACAGGGGGATGAAAAACTGTTTTTT. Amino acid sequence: CASRNGQGDEKLFF.

CDR3 protein: CAWSVRTGYNEQFF. CDR3 DNA: TGTGCCTGGAGTGTCCGGACGGGGTACAATGAGCAGTTCTTC. J is TRBJ2-1 and V is TRBV30; D perhaps matches TRBD2 (5 bases). From germline, CDR1 is GTSNPN and CDR2 SVGIG (reference sequence). V gave up 0 bases and J gave up 4 bases, with 10 bases separating them. The CDR3 loop spans 14 amino acids.

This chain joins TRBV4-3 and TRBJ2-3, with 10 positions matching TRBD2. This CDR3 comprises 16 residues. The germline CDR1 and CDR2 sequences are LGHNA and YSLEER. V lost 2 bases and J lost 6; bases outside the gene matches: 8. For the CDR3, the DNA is TGCGCCAGCAGCCAACTAAGCGGGGGGGCCGGGGATACGCAGTATTTT. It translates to CASSQLSGGAGDTQYF.

The CDR3 sequence: CASSGTGGNQPQHF. For the CDR3, the DNA is TGCGCCAGCAGTGGGACAGGGGGAAATCAGCCCCAGCATTTT. This chain uses TRBV10-2 with TRBJ1-5; 10 positions match TRBD1. Trimming cost V 4 bases and J 4 bases; bases outside gene matches: 1. CDR3 size: 14 residues. CDR1 WSHSY and CDR2 SAAADI come from the germline V gene.

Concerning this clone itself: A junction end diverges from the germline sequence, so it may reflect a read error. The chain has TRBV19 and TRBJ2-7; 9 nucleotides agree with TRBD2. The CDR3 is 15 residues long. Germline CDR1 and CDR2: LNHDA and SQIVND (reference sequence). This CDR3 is CASSIQRGASFEQYF. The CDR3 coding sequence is TGTGCCAGTAGTATCCAGCGGGGGGCCTCCTTCGAGCAGTACTTC.

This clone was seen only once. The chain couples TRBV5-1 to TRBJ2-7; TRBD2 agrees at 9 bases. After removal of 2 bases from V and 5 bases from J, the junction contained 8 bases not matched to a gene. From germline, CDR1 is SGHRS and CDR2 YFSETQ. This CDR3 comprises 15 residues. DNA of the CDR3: TGCGCCAGCAGCTTAGGTGAAGCGGGGGGCGACGAGCAGTACTTC. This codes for CASSLGEAGGDEQYF.

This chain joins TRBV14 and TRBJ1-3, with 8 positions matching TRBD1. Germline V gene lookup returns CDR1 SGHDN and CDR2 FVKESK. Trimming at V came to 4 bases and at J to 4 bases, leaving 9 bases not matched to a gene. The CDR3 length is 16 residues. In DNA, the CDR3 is TGTGCCAGCAGCCGCTTACCACAGGGGGTCGGAAACACCATATATTTT. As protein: CASSRLPQGVGNTIYF.

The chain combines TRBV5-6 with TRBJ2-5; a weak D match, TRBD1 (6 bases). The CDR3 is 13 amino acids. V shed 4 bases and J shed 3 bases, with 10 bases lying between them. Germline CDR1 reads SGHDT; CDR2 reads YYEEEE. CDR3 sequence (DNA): TGTGCCAGCAGCCCCGGACAGAAAGAGACCCAGTACTTC. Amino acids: CASSPGQKETQYF.

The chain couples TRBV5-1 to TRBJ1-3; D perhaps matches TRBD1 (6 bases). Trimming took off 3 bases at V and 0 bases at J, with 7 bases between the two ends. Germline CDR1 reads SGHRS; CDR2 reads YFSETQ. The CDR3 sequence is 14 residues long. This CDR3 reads CASSWDTSGNTIYF. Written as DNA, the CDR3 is TGCGCCAGCAGCTGGGACACCTCTGGAAACACCATATATTTT.

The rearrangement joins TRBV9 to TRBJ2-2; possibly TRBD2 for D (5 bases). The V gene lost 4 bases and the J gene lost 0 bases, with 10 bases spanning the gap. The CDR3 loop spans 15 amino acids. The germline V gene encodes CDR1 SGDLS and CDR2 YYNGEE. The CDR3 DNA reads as TGTGCCAGCAGCTCCTCGGACTCGAACACCGGGGAGCTGTTTTTT. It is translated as CASSSSDSNTGELFF. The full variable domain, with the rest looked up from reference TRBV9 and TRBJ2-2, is DSGVTQTPKHLITATGQRVTLRCSPRSGDLSVYWYQQSLDQGLQFLIQYYNGEERAKGNILERFSAQQFPDLHSELNLSSLELGDSALYFCASSSSDSNTGELFFGEGSRLTVL.

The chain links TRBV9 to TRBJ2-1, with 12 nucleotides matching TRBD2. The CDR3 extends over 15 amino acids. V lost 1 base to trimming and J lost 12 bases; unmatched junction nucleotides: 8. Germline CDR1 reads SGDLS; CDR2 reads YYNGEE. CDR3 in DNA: TGTGCCAGCAGCGTAATATCTAGCGGGGGGGAGGTGCAGTTCTTC. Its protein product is CASSVISSGGEVQFF.

The CDR3 nucleotides are TGTGCCTGGGGTCAGGGGAACTCTGGGGCCAACGTCCTGACTTTC. This codes for CAWGQGNSGANVLTF. This chain joins TRBV30 and TRBJ2-6; weak D call: TRBD1 (6 bases). Germline V gives CDR1 GTSNPN, CDR2 SVGIG (reference sequence). V gave up 5 bases and J gave up 0 bases, with 11 bases separating them. The CDR3 is 15 residues long.

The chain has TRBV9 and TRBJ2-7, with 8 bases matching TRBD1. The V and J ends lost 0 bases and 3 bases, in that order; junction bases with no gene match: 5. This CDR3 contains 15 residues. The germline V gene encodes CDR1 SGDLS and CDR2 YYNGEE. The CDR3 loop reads CASSVGTGGNYEQYF. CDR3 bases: TGTGCCAGCAGCGTAGGTACAGGGGGAAACTACGAGCAGTACTTC.

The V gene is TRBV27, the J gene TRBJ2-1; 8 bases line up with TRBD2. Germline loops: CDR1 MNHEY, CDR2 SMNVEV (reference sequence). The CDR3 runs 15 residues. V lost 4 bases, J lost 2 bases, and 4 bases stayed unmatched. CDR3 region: CASSSTSGPYNEQFF. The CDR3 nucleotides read TGTGCCAGCAGTTCCACTAGCGGCCCCTACAATGAGCAGTTCTTC.

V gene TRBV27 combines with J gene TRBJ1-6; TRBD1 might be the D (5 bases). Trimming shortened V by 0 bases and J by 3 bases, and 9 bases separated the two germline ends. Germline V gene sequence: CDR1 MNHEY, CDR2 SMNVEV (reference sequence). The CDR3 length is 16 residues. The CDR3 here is CASSLSGASYNSPLHF. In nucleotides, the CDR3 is TGTGCCAGCAGTTTATCAGGGGCCAGCTATAATTCACCCCTCCACTTT.

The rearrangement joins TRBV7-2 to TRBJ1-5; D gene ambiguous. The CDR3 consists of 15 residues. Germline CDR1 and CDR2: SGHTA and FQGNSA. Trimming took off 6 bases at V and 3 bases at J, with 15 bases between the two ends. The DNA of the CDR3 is TGTGCCAGCAGTCCCACTACCGGACTCAATCAGCCCCAGCATTTT. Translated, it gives CASSPTTGLNQPQHF.

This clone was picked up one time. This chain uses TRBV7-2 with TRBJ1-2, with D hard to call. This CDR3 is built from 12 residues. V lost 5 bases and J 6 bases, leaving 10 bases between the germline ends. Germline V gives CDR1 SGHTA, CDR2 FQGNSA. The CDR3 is CASSPHGNGYTF. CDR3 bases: TGTGCCAGCAGCCCCCACGGGAATGGCTACACCTTC.

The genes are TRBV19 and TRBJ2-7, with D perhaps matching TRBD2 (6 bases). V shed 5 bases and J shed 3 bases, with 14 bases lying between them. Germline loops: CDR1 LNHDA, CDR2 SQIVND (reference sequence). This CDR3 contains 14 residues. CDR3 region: CASSSTGVVYEQYF. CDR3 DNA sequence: TGTGCCAGTAGTTCCACGGGGGTGGTCTACGAGCAGTACTTC.

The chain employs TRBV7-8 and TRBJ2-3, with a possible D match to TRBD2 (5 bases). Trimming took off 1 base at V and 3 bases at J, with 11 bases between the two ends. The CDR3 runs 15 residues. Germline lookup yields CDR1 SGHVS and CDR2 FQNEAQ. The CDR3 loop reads CASSLGNTRTDTQYF. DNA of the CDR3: TGTGCCAGCAGCTTAGGAAATACTAGGACAGATACGCAGTATTTT.

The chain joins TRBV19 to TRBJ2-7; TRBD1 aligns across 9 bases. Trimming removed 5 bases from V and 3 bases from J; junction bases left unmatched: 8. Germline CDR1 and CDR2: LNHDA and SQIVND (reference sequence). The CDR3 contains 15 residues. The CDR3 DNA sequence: TGTGCCAGTAGTGCCAAGACAGGGGGATACTACGAGCAGTACTTC. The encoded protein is CASSAKTGGYYEQYF.

The CDR3 DNA is TGTGCCAGCTCACTCGGACATAGCAATCAGCCCCAGCATTTT. As protein: CASSLGHSNQPQHF. The V and J genes are TRBV18 and TRBJ1-5; D is perhaps TRBD1 (5 bases). The CDR3 totals 14 residues. Germline loops: CDR1 KGHSH, CDR2 LQKENI. Trimming removed 4 bases from V and 0 bases from J, with 7 bases in between.

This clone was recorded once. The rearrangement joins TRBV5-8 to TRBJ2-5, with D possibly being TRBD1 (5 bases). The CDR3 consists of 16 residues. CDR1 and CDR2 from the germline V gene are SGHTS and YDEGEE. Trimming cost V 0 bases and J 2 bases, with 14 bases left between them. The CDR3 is CASSLGQDIGQETQYF. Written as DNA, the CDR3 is TGTGCCAGCAGCTTGGGGCAGGACATAGGACAAGAGACCCAGTACTTC.

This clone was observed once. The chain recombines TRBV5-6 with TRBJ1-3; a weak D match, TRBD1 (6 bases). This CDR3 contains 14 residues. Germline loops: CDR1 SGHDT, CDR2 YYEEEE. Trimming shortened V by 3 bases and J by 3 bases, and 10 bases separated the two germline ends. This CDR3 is CASSYRADGNTIYF. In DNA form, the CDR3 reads TGTGCCAGCAGCTACAGGGCAGATGGAAACACCATATATTTT.